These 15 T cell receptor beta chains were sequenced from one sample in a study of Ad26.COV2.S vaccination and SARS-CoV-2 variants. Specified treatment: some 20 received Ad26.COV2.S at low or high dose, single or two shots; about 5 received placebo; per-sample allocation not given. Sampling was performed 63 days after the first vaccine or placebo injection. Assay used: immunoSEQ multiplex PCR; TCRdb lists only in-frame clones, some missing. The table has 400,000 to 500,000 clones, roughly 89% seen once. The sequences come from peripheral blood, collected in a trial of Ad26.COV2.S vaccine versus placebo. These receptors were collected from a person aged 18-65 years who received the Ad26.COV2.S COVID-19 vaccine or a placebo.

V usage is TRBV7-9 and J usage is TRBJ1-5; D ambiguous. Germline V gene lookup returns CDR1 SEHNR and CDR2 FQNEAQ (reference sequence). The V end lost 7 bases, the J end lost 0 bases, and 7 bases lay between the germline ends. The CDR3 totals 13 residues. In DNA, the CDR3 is TGTGCCAGCACCATATATAGCAATCAGCCCCAGCATTTT. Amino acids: CASTIYSNQPQHF.

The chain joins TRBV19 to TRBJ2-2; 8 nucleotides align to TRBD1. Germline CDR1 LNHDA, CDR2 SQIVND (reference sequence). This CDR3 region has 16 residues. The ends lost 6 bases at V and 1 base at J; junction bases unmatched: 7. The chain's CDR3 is CASRPRDRKNTGELFF. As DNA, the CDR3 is TGTGCCAGTAGGCCCCGGGACAGGAAGAACACCGGGGAGCTGTTTTTT.

This chain's CDR3 is CASTLGLVGNTIYF. The CDR3 nucleotides read TGTGCCAGCACCCTCGGGCTAGTAGGAAACACCATATATTTT. The chain links TRBV28 to TRBJ1-3; D is unclear. V shed 7 bases and J shed 4 bases, with 14 bases lying between them. This CDR3 region has 14 residues. Germline loops: CDR1 MDHEN, CDR2 SYDVKM.

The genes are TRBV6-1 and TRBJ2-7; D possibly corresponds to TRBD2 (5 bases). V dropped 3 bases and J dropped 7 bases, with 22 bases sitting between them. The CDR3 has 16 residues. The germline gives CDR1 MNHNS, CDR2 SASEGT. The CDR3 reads CASSDSFGARTGEQYV. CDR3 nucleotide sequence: TGTGCCAGCAGTGATAGTTTCGGTGCCCGGACGGGGGAGCAGTACGTC.

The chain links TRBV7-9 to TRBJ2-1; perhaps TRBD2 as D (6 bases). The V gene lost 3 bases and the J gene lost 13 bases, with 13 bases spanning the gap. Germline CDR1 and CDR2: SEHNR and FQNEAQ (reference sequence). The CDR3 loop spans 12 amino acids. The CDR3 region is CASSLRNSGQFF. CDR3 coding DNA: TGTGCCAGCAGCTTGCGGAATAGCGGACAGTTCTTC.

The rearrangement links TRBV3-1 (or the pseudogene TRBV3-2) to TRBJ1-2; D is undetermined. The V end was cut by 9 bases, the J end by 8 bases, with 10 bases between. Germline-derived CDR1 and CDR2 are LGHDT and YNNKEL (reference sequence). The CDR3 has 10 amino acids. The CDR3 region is CASKYDGYTF. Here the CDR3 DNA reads TGTGCCAGTAAGTACGACGGCTACACCTTC.

CDR3 amino acids: CASSFDSQETQYF. The DNA for the CDR3 is TGCGCCAGCAGCTTTGACAGCCAAGAGACCCAGTACTTC. V is TRBV5-1 and J is TRBJ2-5, with a tentative D call TRBD1 (5 bases). V was pared by 2 bases and J by 1 base, with 6 bases between. CDR1 is SGHRS and CDR2 is YFSETQ in the germline V gene. This CDR3 has 13 amino acids.

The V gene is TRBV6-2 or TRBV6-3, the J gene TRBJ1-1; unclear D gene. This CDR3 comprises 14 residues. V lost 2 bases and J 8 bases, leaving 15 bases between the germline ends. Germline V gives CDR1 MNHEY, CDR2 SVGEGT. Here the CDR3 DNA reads TGTGCCAGCAGTTACGGGTGGAAGGGAACAGAAGCTTTCTTT. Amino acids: CASSYGWKGTEAFF.

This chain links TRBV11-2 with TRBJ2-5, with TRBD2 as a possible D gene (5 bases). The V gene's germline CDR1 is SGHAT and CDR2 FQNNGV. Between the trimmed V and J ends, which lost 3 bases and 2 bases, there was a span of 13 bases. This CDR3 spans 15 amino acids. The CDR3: CASSLRGPTQETQYF. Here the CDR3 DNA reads TGTGCCAGCAGCTTGAGAGGGCCAACTCAAGAGACCCAGTACTTC.

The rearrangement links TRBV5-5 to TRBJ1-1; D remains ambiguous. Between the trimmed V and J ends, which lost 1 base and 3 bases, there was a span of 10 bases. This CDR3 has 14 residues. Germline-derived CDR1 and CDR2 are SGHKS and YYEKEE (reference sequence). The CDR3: CASSLLDRDTEAFF. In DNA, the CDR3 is TGTGCCAGCAGCTTGTTAGATCGTGACACTGAAGCTTTCTTT.

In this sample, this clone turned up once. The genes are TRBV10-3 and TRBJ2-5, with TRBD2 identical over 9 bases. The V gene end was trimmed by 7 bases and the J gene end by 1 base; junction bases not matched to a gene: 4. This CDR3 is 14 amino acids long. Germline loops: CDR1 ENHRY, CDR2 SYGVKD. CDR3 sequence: CAITSGGPQETQYF. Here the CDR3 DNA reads TGTGCCATCACCAGCGGGGGGCCCCAAGAGACCCAGTACTTC.

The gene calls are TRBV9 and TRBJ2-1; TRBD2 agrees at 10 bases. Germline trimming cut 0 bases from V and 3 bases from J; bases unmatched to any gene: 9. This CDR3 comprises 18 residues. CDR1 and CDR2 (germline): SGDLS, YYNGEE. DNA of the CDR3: TGTGCCAGCAGCGTAGTGGCTAGCGGGAGTGTTAGCTACAATGAGCAGTTCTTC. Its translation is CASSVVASGSVSYNEQFF.

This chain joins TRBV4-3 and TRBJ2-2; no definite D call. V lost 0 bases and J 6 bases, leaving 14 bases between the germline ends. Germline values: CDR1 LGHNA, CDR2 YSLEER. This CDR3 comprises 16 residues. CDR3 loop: CASSQETGWIAGELFF. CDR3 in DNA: TGCGCCAGCAGCCAAGAAACGGGCTGGATCGCCGGGGAGCTGTTTTTT.

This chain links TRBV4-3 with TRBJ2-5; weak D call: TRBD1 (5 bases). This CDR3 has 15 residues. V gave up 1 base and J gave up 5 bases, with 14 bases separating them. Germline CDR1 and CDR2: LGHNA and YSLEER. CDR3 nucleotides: TGCGCCAGCAGCCAAGCCCCGACAGCTTGGGAGACCCAGTACTTC. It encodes CASSQAPTAWETQYF.

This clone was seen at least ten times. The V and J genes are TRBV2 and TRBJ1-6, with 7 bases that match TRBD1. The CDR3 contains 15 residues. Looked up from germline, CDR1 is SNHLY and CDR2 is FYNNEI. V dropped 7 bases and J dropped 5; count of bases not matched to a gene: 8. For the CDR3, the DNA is TGTGCCAGCACCCCGACAGGGCCTAATAATTCACCCCTCCACTTT. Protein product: CASTPTGPNNSPLHF.